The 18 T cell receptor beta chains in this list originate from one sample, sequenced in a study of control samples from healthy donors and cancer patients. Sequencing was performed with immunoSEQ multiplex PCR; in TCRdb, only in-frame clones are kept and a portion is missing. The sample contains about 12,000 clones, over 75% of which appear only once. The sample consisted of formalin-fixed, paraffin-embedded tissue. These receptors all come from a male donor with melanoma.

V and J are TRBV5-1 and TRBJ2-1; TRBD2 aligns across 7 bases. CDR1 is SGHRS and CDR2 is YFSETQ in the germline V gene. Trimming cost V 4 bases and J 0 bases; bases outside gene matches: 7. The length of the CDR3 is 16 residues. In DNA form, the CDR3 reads TGCGCCAGCAGCGCATCAGCGGGATTCTCCTACAATGAGCAGTTCTTC. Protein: CASSASAGFSYNEQFF.

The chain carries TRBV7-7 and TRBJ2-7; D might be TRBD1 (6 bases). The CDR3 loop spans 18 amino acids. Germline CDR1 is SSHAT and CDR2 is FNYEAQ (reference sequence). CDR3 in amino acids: CASSLARCRQEKSYEQYV. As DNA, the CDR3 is TGTGCTAGCAGCTTAGCGCGGTGTAGACAGGAAAAGTCCTACGAGCAGTACGTC.

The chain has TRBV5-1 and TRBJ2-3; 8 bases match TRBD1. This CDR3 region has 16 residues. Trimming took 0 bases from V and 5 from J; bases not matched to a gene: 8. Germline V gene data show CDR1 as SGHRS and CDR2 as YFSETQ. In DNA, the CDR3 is TGCGCCAGCAGCTTGGCCCTTCAGGGGGCGCAAGATACGCAGTATTTT. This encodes CASSLALQGAQDTQYF.

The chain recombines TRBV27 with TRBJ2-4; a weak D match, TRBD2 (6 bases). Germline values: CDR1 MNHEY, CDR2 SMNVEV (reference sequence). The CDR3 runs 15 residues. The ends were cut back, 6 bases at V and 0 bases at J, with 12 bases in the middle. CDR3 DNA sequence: TGTGCCAGCAGCCAGCCGGGACTAGCCAAAAACATTCAGTACTTC. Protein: CASSQPGLAKNIQYF.

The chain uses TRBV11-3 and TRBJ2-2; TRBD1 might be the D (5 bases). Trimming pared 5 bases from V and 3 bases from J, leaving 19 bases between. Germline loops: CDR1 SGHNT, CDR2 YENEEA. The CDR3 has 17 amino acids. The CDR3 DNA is TGTGCCAGCAGCCAGGTTCTAGGACATATCTACACCGGGGAGCTGTTTTTT. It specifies CASSQVLGHIYTGELFF. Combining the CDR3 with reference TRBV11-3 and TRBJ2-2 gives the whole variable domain EAGVVQSPRYKIIEKKQPVAFWCNPISGHNTLYWYLQNLGQGPELLIRYENEEAVDDSQLPKDRFSAERLKGVDSTLKIQPAELGDSAVYLCASSQVLGHIYTGELFFGEGSRLTVL.

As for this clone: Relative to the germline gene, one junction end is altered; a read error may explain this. CDR3 in DNA: TGCGCCAGCAGTCAAGGGACAATTTGGTCGGGAGGGAGTTACAATGAGCAGTTCTTC. It translates to CASSQGTIWSGGSYNEQFF. The gene calls are TRBV4-3 and TRBJ2-1; TRBD2 matches 8 bases. The CDR3 has 19 amino acids. Germline V gives CDR1 LGHNA, CDR2 YSLEER.

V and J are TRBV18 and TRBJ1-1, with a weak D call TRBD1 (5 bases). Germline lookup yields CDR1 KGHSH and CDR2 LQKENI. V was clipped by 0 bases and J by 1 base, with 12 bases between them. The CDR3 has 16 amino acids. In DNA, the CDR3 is TGTGCCAGCTCACCACCGCGGGGGACTTCGAACACTGAAGCTTTCTTT. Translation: CASSPPRGTSNTEAFF.

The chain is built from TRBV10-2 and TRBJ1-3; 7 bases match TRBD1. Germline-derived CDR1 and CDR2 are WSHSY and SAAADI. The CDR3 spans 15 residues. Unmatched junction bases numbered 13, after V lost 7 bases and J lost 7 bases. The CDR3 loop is CASTDGDRGGNTIYF. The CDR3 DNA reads TGCGCCAGCACCGATGGGGACAGAGGTGGTAACACCATATATTTT.

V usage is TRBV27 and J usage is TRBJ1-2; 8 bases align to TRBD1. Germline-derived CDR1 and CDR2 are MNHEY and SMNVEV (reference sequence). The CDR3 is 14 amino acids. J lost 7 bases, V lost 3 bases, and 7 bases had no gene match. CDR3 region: CASSFNQGAGGYTF. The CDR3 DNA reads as TGTGCCAGCAGTTTTAATCAGGGGGCAGGTGGCTACACCTTC.

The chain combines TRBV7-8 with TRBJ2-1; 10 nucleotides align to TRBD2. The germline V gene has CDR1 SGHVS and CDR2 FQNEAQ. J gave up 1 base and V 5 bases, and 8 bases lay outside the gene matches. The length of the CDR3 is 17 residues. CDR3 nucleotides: TGTGCCAGCAGCCTCCGGACTAGCGGCCCTTCCTACAATGAGCAGTTCTTC. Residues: CASSLRTSGPSYNEQFF.

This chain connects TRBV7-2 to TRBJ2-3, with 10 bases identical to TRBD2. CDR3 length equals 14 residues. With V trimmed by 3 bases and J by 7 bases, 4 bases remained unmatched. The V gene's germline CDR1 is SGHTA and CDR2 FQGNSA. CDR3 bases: TGTGCCAGCAGCTTGGGGACTAGCGTTTATACGCAGTATTTT. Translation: CASSLGTSVYTQYF. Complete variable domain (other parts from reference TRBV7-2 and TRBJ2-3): GAGVSQSPSNKVTEKGKDVELRCDPISGHTALYWYRQSLGQGLEFLIYFQGNSAPDKSGLPSDRFSAERTGGSVSTLTIQRTQQEDSAVYLCASSLGTSVYTQYFGPGTRLTVL.

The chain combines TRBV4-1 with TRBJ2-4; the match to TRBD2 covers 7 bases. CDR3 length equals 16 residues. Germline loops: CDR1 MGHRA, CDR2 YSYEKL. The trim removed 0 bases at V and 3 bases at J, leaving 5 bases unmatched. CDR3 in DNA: TGCGCCAGCAGCCAAGAGACGGGGGGTGTCAAAAACATTCAGTACTTC. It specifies CASSQETGGVKNIQYF.

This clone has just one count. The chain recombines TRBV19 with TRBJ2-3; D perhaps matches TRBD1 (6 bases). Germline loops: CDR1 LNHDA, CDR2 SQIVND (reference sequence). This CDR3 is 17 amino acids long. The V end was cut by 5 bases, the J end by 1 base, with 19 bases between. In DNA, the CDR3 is TGTGCCAGTAGTCCTCGTCATAGGGGGTCCCGCACAGATACGCAGTATTTT. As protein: CASSPRHRGSRTDTQYF. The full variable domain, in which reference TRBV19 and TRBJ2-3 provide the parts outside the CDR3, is DGGITQSPKYLFRKEGQNVTLSCEQNLNHDAMYWYRQDPGQGLRLIYYSQIVNDFQKGDIAEGYSVSREKKESFPLTVTSAQKNPTAFYLCASSPRHRGSRTDTQYFGPGTRLTVL.

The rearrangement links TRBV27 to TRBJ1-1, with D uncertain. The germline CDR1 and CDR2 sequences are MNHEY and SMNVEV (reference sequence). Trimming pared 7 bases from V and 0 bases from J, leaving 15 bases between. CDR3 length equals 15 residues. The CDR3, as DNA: TGTGCCAGCATTTACTCGACAAGGGTGAACACTGAAGCTTTCTTT. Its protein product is CASIYSTRVNTEAFF.

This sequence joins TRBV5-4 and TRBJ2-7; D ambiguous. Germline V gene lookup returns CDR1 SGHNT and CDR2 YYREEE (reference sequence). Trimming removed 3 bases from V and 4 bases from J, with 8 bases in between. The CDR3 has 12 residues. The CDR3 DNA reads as TGTGCCAGCAGCTCGGACCGATACGAGCAGTACTTC. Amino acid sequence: CASSSDRYEQYF.

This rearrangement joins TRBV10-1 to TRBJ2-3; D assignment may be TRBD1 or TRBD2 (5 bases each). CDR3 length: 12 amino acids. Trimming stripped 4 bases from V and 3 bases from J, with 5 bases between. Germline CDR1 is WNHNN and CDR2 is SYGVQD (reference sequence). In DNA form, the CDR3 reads TGCGCCAGCAGTGGGGGGACAGATACGCAGTATTTT. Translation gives CASSGGTDTQYF.

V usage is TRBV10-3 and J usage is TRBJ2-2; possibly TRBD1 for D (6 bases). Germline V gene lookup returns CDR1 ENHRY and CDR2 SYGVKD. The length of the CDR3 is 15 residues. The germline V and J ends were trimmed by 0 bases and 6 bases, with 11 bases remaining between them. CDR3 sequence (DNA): TGTGCCATCAGTGAGTCTGGAGAGGGGGCCGGGGAGCTGTTTTTT. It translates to CAISESGEGAGELFF.

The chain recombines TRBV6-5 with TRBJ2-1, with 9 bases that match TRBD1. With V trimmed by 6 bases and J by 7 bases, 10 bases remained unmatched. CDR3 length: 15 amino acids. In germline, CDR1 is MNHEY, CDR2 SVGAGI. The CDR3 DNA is TGTGCCAGCAGGGAGGTGACAGGGGGTTGGAATGAGCAGTTCTTC. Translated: CASREVTGGWNEQFF.